Below, 25 T cell receptor beta chains from the same sample are listed, as sequenced in a study of cytomegalovirus exposure and HLA in healthy donors. PCR employed 60 Vbeta and 13 Jbeta primers. Data came from immunoSEQ multiplex PCR; TCRdb stores just in-frame clones and leaves some out. The sample records over 150,000 clones, 70% to 75% being singletons. The material sequenced was PBMCs. All receptors derive from a man aged 25 to 45 in good health and CMV-seropositive.

The chain uses TRBV29-1 and TRBJ2-2, with TRBD2 matching over 9 bases. This CDR3 has 14 amino acids. V shed 7 bases and J 2 bases; nucleotides not matched to a gene: 5. Germline V lookup: CDR1 SQVTM, CDR2 ANQGSEA. DNA of the CDR3: TGCAGCGCCCGCGGGGGGGCAAACACCGGGGAGCTGTTTTTT. Translated: CSARGGANTGELFF.

The chain recombines TRBV14 with TRBJ1-1, with TRBD1 matching 8 bases. This CDR3 comprises 20 residues. J was trimmed by 0 bases and V by 1 base; bases with no gene match: 16. Germline V gene sequence: CDR1 SGHDN, CDR2 FVKESK. The CDR3 coding sequence is TGTGCCAGCAGCCAAGCTTCTCTATGGGACAGGACAATCTTGAACACTGAAGCTTTCTTT. It codes for CASSQASLWDRTILNTEAFF.

The V gene is TRBV4-2, the J gene TRBJ1-4; TRBD1 matches 7 bases. Germline V gives CDR1 LGHNA, CDR2 YNFKEQ. The ends lost 1 base at V and 8 bases at J; junction bases unmatched: 7. This CDR3 contains 15 residues. CDR3 nucleotides: TGTGCCAGCAGCCAAGGACAAGGGACAGAAGAAAAACTGTTTTTT. It codes for CASSQGQGTEEKLFF.

The sample holds one count of this clone. The chain couples TRBV5-4 to TRBJ2-1; D is perhaps TRBD1 (8 bases). The CDR3 extends over 15 amino acids. Trimming removed 3 bases at V and 5 bases at J, with 15 bases between. The germline V gene has CDR1 SGHNT and CDR2 YYREEE (reference sequence). The CDR3 region has the DNA TGTGCCAGCAGCTCCCGACAGGGGAGGGACAATGAGCAGTTCTTC. This encodes CASSSRQGRDNEQFF.

V and J are TRBV2 and TRBJ2-4; tentative D call: TRBD1 (6 bases). The CDR3 totals 16 residues. The germline V and J ends were trimmed by 1 base and 3 bases, with 13 bases remaining between them. The germline V gene has CDR1 SNHLY and CDR2 FYNNEI. This CDR3 reads CASSEERTALKNIQYF. The CDR3 DNA sequence: TGTGCCAGCAGTGAAGAAAGGACAGCACTCAAAAACATTCAGTACTTC.

This chain uses TRBV29-1 with TRBJ2-5, with a tentative D call TRBD1 (5 bases). V was shortened by 5 bases and J by 1 base, with 8 bases between the two germline ends. The germline V gene has CDR1 SQVTM and CDR2 ANQGSEA. The CDR3 sequence is 12 residues long. The CDR3 is CSVLRAQETQYF. CDR3 DNA sequence: TGCAGCGTTCTCAGGGCCCAAGAGACCCAGTACTTC. Looking up the rest from reference TRBV29-1 and TRBJ2-5 gives the full variable domain: SAVISQKPSRDICQRGTSLTIQCQVDSQVTMMFWYRQQPGQSLTLIATANQGSEATYESGFVIDKFPISRPNLTFSTLTVSNMSPEDSSIYLCSVLRAQETQYFGPGTRLLVL.

This sequence joins TRBV12-5 and TRBJ2-7, with D perhaps TRBD1 (6 bases). With 5 bases removed from V and 5 bases from J, the gap between germline ends came to 16 bases. Germline values: CDR1 LGHNT, CDR2 FRNRAP. The CDR3 runs to 14 residues. The CDR3 region is CASGMRQALDEQYF. In DNA form, the CDR3 reads TGTGCTAGTGGTATGAGACAGGCATTGGACGAGCAGTACTTC. Full variable domain (remainder filled in from reference TRBV12-5 and TRBJ2-7): DARVTQTPRHKVTEMGQEVTMRCQPILGHNTVFWYRQTMMQGLELLAYFRNRAPLDDSGMPKDRFSAEMPDATLATLKIQPSEPRDSAVYFCASGMRQALDEQYFGPGTRLTVT.

This rearrangement joins TRBV5-1 to TRBJ2-1, with 7 bases matching TRBD2. Looked up from germline, CDR1 is SGHRS and CDR2 is YFSETQ. The length of the CDR3 is 15 residues. The J segment lost 3 bases and the V segment lost 0 bases, leaving 3 bases of the junction unmatched. The CDR3 protein is CASSLGGGGYNEQFF. Written as DNA, the CDR3 is TGCGCCAGCAGCTTGGGGGGCGGGGGCTACAATGAGCAGTTCTTC.

V and J are TRBV19 and TRBJ1-5; D remains ambiguous. Per the germline V gene, CDR1 is LNHDA and CDR2 is SQIVND (reference sequence). Trimming pared 5 bases from V and 3 bases from J, leaving 5 bases between. The CDR3 contains 12 residues. CDR3 bases: TGTGCCAGTAGTCCGTTCAATCAGCCCCAGCATTTT. It translates to CASSPFNQPQHF.

This clone was picked up a small number of times. The V call is TRBV28, the J call TRBJ2-7; 11 positions agree with TRBD2. Germline loops: CDR1 MDHEN, CDR2 SYDVKM. The CDR3 consists of 15 residues. Trimming removed 7 bases from V and 0 bases from J; junction bases left unmatched: 5. DNA for the CDR3: TGTGCCAGCACCCAGACTAGCGGGGACTCCTACGAGCAGTACTTC. Its translation: CASTQTSGDSYEQYF.

This chain joins TRBV2 and TRBJ1-5; 8 bases match TRBD1. The J segment lost 6 bases and the V segment lost 5 bases, leaving 6 bases of the junction unmatched. This CDR3 has 14 residues. Germline CDR1 reads SNHLY; CDR2 reads FYNNEI. As DNA, the CDR3 is TGTGCCAGCAGTCGGACAGGGATCAGTCAGCCCCAGCATTTT. This gives the protein CASSRTGISQPQHF. The full variable domain, rest sourced from reference TRBV2 and TRBJ1-5, is EPEVTQTPSHQVTQMGQEVILRCVPISNHLYFYWYRQILGQKVEFLVSFYNNEISEKSEIFDDQFSVERPDGSNFTLKIRSTKLEDSAMYFCASSRTGISQPQHFGDGTRLSIL.

The rearrangement links TRBV9 to TRBJ2-7, with a possible D match to TRBD1 (6 bases). Germline lookup yields CDR1 SGDLS and CDR2 YYNGEE. Trimming shortened V by 3 bases and J by 6 bases, and 13 bases separated the two germline ends. The CDR3 has 13 residues. The CDR3 DNA reads TGTGCCAGCAGCGCCCACACAGGGACCGAGCAGTACTTC. Protein product: CASSAHTGTEQYF.

The chain uses TRBV7-9 and TRBJ2-5, with a weak D call TRBD2 (5 bases). Gene TRBJ2-7 matches the end of the DNA better, so the J call may be wrong. The CDR3 spans 15 residues. Germline CDR1 reads SEHNR; CDR2 reads FQNEAQ (reference sequence). CDR3 nucleotides: TGTGCCAGCAGCCTACTAGACATTAGCTCCTACGAGCAGTACTTC. Translating gives CASSLLDISSYEQYF.

The chain couples TRBV28 to TRBJ2-6, with D unresolved. This CDR3 is built from 15 residues. CDR1 MDHEN and CDR2 SYDVKM come from the germline V gene. Trimming left V 4 bases short and J 0 bases short, with 7 bases between. The CDR3 region is CASSSASSGANVLTF. The CDR3 region has the DNA TGTGCCAGCAGTTCTGCGAGCTCTGGGGCCAACGTCCTGACTTTC.

The chain employs TRBV6-4 and TRBJ2-3; the match to TRBD2 covers 12 bases. The CDR3 covers 18 residues. V trimming: 3 bases; J trimming: 4 bases; junction bases outside the gene matches: 11. Germline lookup yields CDR1 MRHNA and CDR2 SNTAGT. CDR3 sequence reads: CASSEKLAGGLFPDTQYF. The CDR3 coding sequence is TGTGCCAGCAGTGAAAAGCTAGCGGGAGGGCTTTTCCCAGATACGCAGTATTTT.

J is TRBJ2-2 and V is TRBV5-1, with D possibly matching TRBD1 (6 bases). Germline V gene lookup returns CDR1 SGHRS and CDR2 YFSETQ. The V and J ends lost 0 bases and 8 bases respectively, with 11 bases between them. The CDR3 loop spans 14 amino acids. For the CDR3, the DNA is TGCGCCAGCAGCTTGGGGGCAGGGACAGGGGAGCTGTTTTTT. Translating gives CASSLGAGTGELFF.

This chain links TRBV7-8 with TRBJ2-5; TRBD1 matches at 8 bases. Germline V lookup: CDR1 SGHVS, CDR2 FQNEAQ. CDR3 size: 15 residues. J was trimmed by 6 bases and V by 1 base; bases with no gene match: 7. This chain's CDR3 is CASSLGPDRDKTQYF. Here the CDR3 DNA reads TGTGCCAGCAGCTTAGGCCCGGACAGGGATAAGACCCAGTACTTC.

This chain joins TRBV5-1 and TRBJ1-1; D gene uncertain. This CDR3 region has 15 residues. V was trimmed by 0 bases and J by 0 bases, leaving 9 bases between them. Germline V gene lookup returns CDR1 SGHRS and CDR2 YFSETQ. CDR3 DNA: TGCGCCAGCAGCTTGGCCACAGCCTTGAACACTGAAGCTTTCTTT. Its protein is CASSLATALNTEAFF. Drawing the rest from reference TRBV5-1 and TRBJ1-1, the complete variable domain is KAGVTQTPRYLIKTRGQQVTLSCSPISGHRSVSWYQQTPGQGLQFLFEYFSETQRNKGNFPGRFSGRQFSNSRSEMNVSTLELGDSALYLCASSLATALNTEAFFGQGTRLTVV.

This clone was counted a few times. V and J are TRBV7-2 and TRBJ1-1; D perhaps matches TRBD1 (6 bases). V lost 5 bases to trimming and J lost 10 bases, with 14 bases between them. The CDR3 has 12 residues. Germline V gives CDR1 SGHTA, CDR2 FQGNSA. The CDR3 loop is CASSDNRVRAFF. The DNA of the CDR3 is TGTGCCAGCAGCGATAACAGGGTTAGAGCTTTCTTT.

This clone has a handful of counts. The rearrangement links TRBV28 to TRBJ2-7; 11 bases are shared with TRBD2. With 7 bases clipped from V and 4 bases from J, the junction kept 12 bases outside the gene matches. The CDR3 spans 16 residues. CDR1 is MDHEN and CDR2 is SYDVKM in the germline V gene. CDR3 sequence reads: CASTSTIAGGGYEQYF. CDR3 bases: TGTGCCAGCACCTCTACAATAGCGGGAGGGGGATACGAGCAGTACTTC. The entire variable domain, with the rest obtained from reference TRBV28 and TRBJ2-7, is as follows: DVKVTQSSRYLVKRTGEKVFLECVQDMDHENMFWYRQDPGLGLRLIYFSYDVKMKEKGDIPEGYSVSREKKERFSLILESASTNQTSMYLCASTSTIAGGGYEQYFGPGTRLTVT.

V usage is TRBV11-2 and J usage is TRBJ2-7; D is unresolved. The CDR3 contains 12 residues. V lost 7 bases, J lost 2 bases, and 9 bases lay in between. CDR1 and CDR2 from the germline V gene are SGHAT and FQNNGV. In DNA form, the CDR3 reads TGTGCCAGCACCCCGCGTACCTACGAGCAGTACTTC. The encoded protein is CASTPRTYEQYF.

The chain has TRBV4-1 and TRBJ2-1; 7 bases fit TRBD1. The V segment lost 4 bases and the J segment 6 bases; nucleotides outside the gene matches: 9. Germline loops: CDR1 MGHRA, CDR2 YSYEKL. The CDR3 has 15 residues. The CDR3 loop is CASSLRIGQVNEQFF. The CDR3 region has the DNA TGCGCCAGCAGCCTCCGAATCGGACAGGTCAATGAGCAGTTCTTC.

This clone was seen a few times. This sequence is one base from a far larger clone and is likely a read error. This specimen includes other DNA sequences encoding the same CDR3. The gene calls are TRBV29-1 and TRBJ1-2; D gene ambiguous. The length of the CDR3 is 11 residues. CDR1 and CDR2 (germline): SQVTM, ANQGSEA. The CDR3 sequence is CSVEQDYGYTF. CDR3 bases: TGCAGCGTTGAACAGGACTACGGCTACACCTTC.

In this sample, this clone turned up a few times. V usage is TRBV5-1 and J usage is TRBJ2-3; 11 nucleotides agree with TRBD2. The CDR3 extends over 18 amino acids. Germline V CDR1 and CDR2: SGHRS, YFSETQ. The V segment lost 0 bases and the J segment 1 base; nucleotides outside the gene matches: 7. The CDR3 DNA reads TGCGCCAGCAGCTTGGGGGTAGCGGGAGGGCCCGGCACAGATACGCAGTATTTT. Translated, it gives CASSLGVAGGPGTDTQYF.

The chain combines TRBV27 with TRBJ2-7, with 10 bases aligning to TRBD2. CDR3 size: 13 residues. The trim removed 6 bases at V and 1 base at J, leaving 0 bases unmatched. From germline, CDR1 is MNHEY and CDR2 SMNVEV (reference sequence). DNA for the CDR3: TGTGCCAGCAGACTAGCGGGATCCTACGAGCAGTACTTC. This encodes CASRLAGSYEQYF.